The 26 T cell receptor beta chains listed next were all sequenced from one sample in a study of response to subunit inactivated influenza vaccine. Using its own MiXCR run on the RT-PCR reads, TCRdb lists one record per CDR3 protein. The table has some 800,000 distinct CDR3 sequences, 21% seen once; the top ten hold roughly a tenth. Sample: PBMCs from blood, taken 5 days after vaccination. Every receptor here comes from a man aged 50-60 years who received an inactivated influenza vaccine.

The CDR3 is CASSSSPGPQYF. CDR3 nucleotide sequence: TGTGCCAGCAGCTCCTCCCCGGGACCTCAGTACTTC. V gene TRBV7-2 combines with J gene TRBJ2-4, with D perhaps TRBD1 or TRBD2 (5 bases each). The CDR3 length is 12 residues. Germline CDR1 reads SGHTA; CDR2 reads FQGNSA. The V and J ends lost 4 bases and 12 bases respectively, with 13 bases between them.

Only a few counts were recorded for this clonotype. The chain carries TRBV6-1 and TRBJ1-5; D gene ambiguous. V was clipped by 6 bases and J by 6 bases, with 18 bases between them. Germline lookup yields CDR1 MNHNS and CDR2 SASEGT. The CDR3 has 15 amino acids. The CDR3 is CASRRQEGSTQPQHF. The CDR3 DNA follows: TGTGCCAGCAGGCGTCAGGAGGGTAGTACTCAGCCCCAGCATTTT.

The chain combines TRBV20-1 with TRBJ2-5, with a possible D match to TRBD2 (5 bases). The CDR3 is 15 residues long. The V gene's germline CDR1 is DFQATT and CDR2 SNEGSKA (reference sequence). Trimming removed 0 bases at V and 2 bases at J, with 13 bases between. CDR3 coding DNA: TGCAGTGCTAGAGATGTATCCGGGGATCAAGAGACCCAGTACTTC. Amino acids: CSARDVSGDQETQYF.

Worth noting for this clonotype: Compared with germline, one end of the junction differs, possibly owing to a read error. V is TRBV20-1 and J is TRBJ2-7, with 8 bases identical to TRBD2. This CDR3 comprises 16 residues. CDR1 and CDR2 (germline): DFQATT, SNEGSKA (reference sequence). CDR3 bases: TGCTGTGCTACCTCACAATTCCTAGCGGGCTCCTACGAGCAGTACTTC. Its translation is CCATSQFLAGSYEQYF.

This clonotype was seen only a few times. V is TRBV12-3 or TRBV12-4 and J is TRBJ2-5; TRBD2 matches 9 bases. The junction had 15 bases not matched to a gene; V was cut back by 8 bases and J by 5 bases. This CDR3 comprises 16 residues. The CDR3 nucleotides are TGTGCCAGCGCACACAAGATAGCGGGAGTAGGGGAGACCCAGTACTTC. It codes for CASAHKIAGVGETQYF.

This clonotype was detected only a few times. The V gene is TRBV15, the J gene TRBJ1-2; D possibly corresponds to TRBD1 (6 bases). Deletions cut 3 bases from V and 0 bases from J, with 11 bases between. CDR1 LNHNV and CDR2 YYDKDF come from the germline V gene (reference sequence). The CDR3 is 15 residues long. Here the CDR3 DNA reads TGTGCCACCAGCAGCCAAAGGGGGTCTAACTATGGCTACACCTTC. Encoded protein: CATSSQRGSNYGYTF.

The V call is TRBV20-1, the J call TRBJ2-1; no reliable D call. Germline V lookup: CDR1 DFQATT, CDR2 SNEGSKA (reference sequence). The CDR3 totals 15 residues. V lost 0 bases, J lost 4 bases, and 13 bases lay in between. The CDR3 region has the DNA TGCAGTGCTAGAGAGGCAGGCCTCCTTTACAATGAGCAGTTCTTC. As protein: CSAREAGLLYNEQFF.

This clonotype was detected only a few times. This CDR3 is CSARDRDRPTPYEQYF. CDR3 DNA sequence: TGCAGTGCTAGAGACAGGGACAGGCCAACCCCCTACGAGCAGTACTTC. The chain links TRBV20-1 to TRBJ2-7; TRBD1 agrees at 8 bases. CDR1 and CDR2 (germline): DFQATT, SNEGSKA (reference sequence). V lost 0 bases, J lost 2 bases, and 9 bases stayed unmatched. The CDR3 is made up of 16 amino acids.

This clonotype was counted a few times. V usage is TRBV10-3 and J usage is TRBJ2-1, with a possible D match to TRBD1 (6 bases). This CDR3 comprises 12 residues. CDR1 is ENHRY, CDR2 SYGVKD, per germline. V was trimmed by 3 bases and J by 8 bases, leaving 8 bases between them. The CDR3 protein is CAISEQGYEQFF. CDR3 in DNA: TGTGCCATCAGTGAACAGGGCTATGAGCAGTTCTTC.

This clonotype was detected a few times. The chain links TRBV20-1 to TRBJ2-5; either TRBD1 or TRBD2 may supply D (5 bases each). Germline loops: CDR1 DFQATT, CDR2 SNEGSKA (reference sequence). The CDR3 totals 13 residues. V was shortened by 4 bases and J by 1 base, with 10 bases between the two germline ends. The CDR3 loop is CSATAGAQETQYF. The DNA of the CDR3 is TGCAGTGCTACCGCCGGGGCCCAAGAGACCCAGTACTTC.

This clonotype has only a few counts. The J gene is TRBJ2-2, the V gene TRBV18; D call uncertain. CDR1 and CDR2 (germline): KGHSH, LQKENI. V gave up 3 bases and J gave up 10 bases, with 15 bases separating them. The CDR3 consists of 14 residues. CDR3 sequence reads: CASSPLAVPVELFF. CDR3 sequence (DNA): TGTGCCAGCTCACCGTTGGCCGTCCCCGTGGAGCTGTTTTTT.

This clonotype was seen more than once but under ten times. The chain combines TRBV10-3 with TRBJ2-5; no definite D call. The CDR3 runs 13 residues. Between the trimmed V and J ends, which lost 5 bases and 0 bases, there was a span of 7 bases. Germline CDR1 and CDR2: ENHRY and SYGVKD. The CDR3 loop reads CAISPGHQETQYF. The CDR3 DNA reads TGTGCCATCAGTCCAGGACACCAAGAGACCCAGTACTTC.

This clonotype was recorded a few times. The chain combines TRBV20-1 with TRBJ1-4, with 8 bases lining up with TRBD1. The V segment lost 4 bases and the J segment 8 bases; nucleotides outside the gene matches: 6. The CDR3 runs 13 residues. Per the germline V gene, CDR1 is DFQATT and CDR2 is SNEGSKA (reference sequence). As DNA, the CDR3 is TGCAGTGCTAAGGACAGGGCGAGCGAAAAACTGTTTTTT. This sequence encodes CSAKDRASEKLFF.

The chain couples TRBV2 to TRBJ2-1, with D possibly being TRBD2 (5 bases). The CDR3 sequence is 17 residues long. Deletions cut 3 bases from V and 9 bases from J, with 24 bases between. Germline V lookup: CDR1 SNHLY, CDR2 FYNNEI. DNA of the CDR3: TGTGCCAGCAGTGACCCCTCCTCCGACCGACCGGCGGGTGAGCAGTTCTTC. This codes for CASSDPSSDRPAGEQFF.

The chain is built from TRBV3-1 and TRBJ2-7; 7 bases match TRBD1. V was clipped by 1 base and J by 3 bases; unmatched bases: 12. There are 17 residues in the CDR3. In germline, CDR1 is LGHDT, CDR2 YNNKEL (reference sequence). CDR3 nucleotides: TGTGCCAGCAGCCAAGGTCGACAGGGTTACACAATCTACGAGCAGTACTTC. It specifies CASSQGRQGYTIYEQYF.

This clonotype was seen only once. V and J are TRBV29-1 and TRBJ2-1, with TRBD1 matching 9 bases. Germline CDR1 reads SQVTM; CDR2 reads ANQGSEA. J lost 3 bases, V lost 3 bases, and 3 bases had no gene match. There are 14 residues in the CDR3. This CDR3 is CSVDGGQGYNEQFF. The CDR3, as DNA: TGCAGCGTTGATGGGGGACAGGGCTACAATGAGCAGTTCTTC.

This clonotype showed up just a few times. The chain carries TRBV7-9 and TRBJ1-1; 9 bases align to TRBD1. Germline trimming cut 3 bases from V and 11 bases from J; bases unmatched to any gene: 4. The CDR3 is 12 residues long. Per germline, CDR1 SEHNR and CDR2 FQNEAQ (reference sequence). The CDR3 region has the DNA TGTGCCAGCAGCTTGGAAGGACAGGGGGCTTTCTTT. This sequence encodes CASSLEGQGAFF. The full variable domain, its missing parts supplied by reference TRBV7-9 and TRBJ1-1, is DTGVSQNPRHKITKRGQNVTFRCDPISEHNRLYWYRQTLGQGPEFLTYFQNEAQLEKSRLLSDRFSAERPKGSFSTLEIQRTEQGDSAMYLCASSLEGQGAFFGQGTRLTVV.

This clonotype has a handful of counts. The rearrangement joins TRBV7-2 to TRBJ2-1, with D tentatively TRBD2 (5 bases). CDR1 SGHTA and CDR2 FQGNSA come from the germline V gene. Trimming shortened V by 5 bases and J by 4 bases, and 18 bases separated the two germline ends. The CDR3 length is 16 residues. The CDR3 loop reads CASSALALLNYNEQFF. The CDR3 DNA sequence: TGTGCCAGCAGCGCCCTAGCACTCCTAAATTACAATGAGCAGTTCTTC.

The gene calls are TRBV6-1 and TRBJ2-7, with D unclear. The V gene lost 2 bases and the J gene lost 3 bases, with 5 bases spanning the gap. This CDR3 spans 12 amino acids. Per the germline V gene, CDR1 is MNHNS and CDR2 is SASEGT. Written as DNA, the CDR3 is TGTGCCAGCAGTGAAAATCACTACGAGCAGTACTTC. This encodes CASSENHYEQYF.

The CDR3 coding sequence is TGTGCCAGCAGCACTAGTAAAAAAGAGACCCAGTACTTC. Translating it yields CASSTSKKETQYF. The chain recombines TRBV7-2 with TRBJ2-5; weak D call: TRBD2 (5 bases). V lost 5 bases to trimming and J lost 3 bases, with 10 bases between them. Germline-derived CDR1 and CDR2 are SGHTA and FQGNSA. The CDR3 extends over 13 amino acids.

Only a few counts were recorded for this clonotype. This chain connects TRBV5-1 to TRBJ2-2; D assignment may be TRBD1 or TRBD2 (5 bases each). V lost 5 bases and J 4 bases, leaving 9 bases between the germline ends. This CDR3 has 13 residues. CDR1 and CDR2 from the germline V gene are SGHRS and YFSETQ. DNA of the CDR3: TGCGCCAGCAGGGAGAGGGGCACCGGGGAGCTGTTTTTT. It yields the protein CASRERGTGELFF.

V usage is TRBV6-1 and J usage is TRBJ1-1; a weak D match, TRBD1 (5 bases). The CDR3 is made up of 13 amino acids. Germline CDR1 and CDR2: MNHNS and SASEGT. The V end lost 7 bases, the J end lost 1 base, and 10 bases lay between the germline ends. Here the CDR3 reads CASIVQANTEAFF. In DNA form, the CDR3 reads TGTGCCAGCATAGTACAGGCGAACACTGAAGCTTTCTTT.

This clonotype was seen a few times. The chain uses TRBV5-1 and TRBJ1-6; D gene unclear. The germline gives CDR1 SGHRS, CDR2 YFSETQ. The ends were cut back, 4 bases at V and 6 bases at J, with 8 bases in the middle. The CDR3 runs to 13 residues. The CDR3 loop is CASSTRFNSPLHF. The CDR3 DNA follows: TGCGCCAGCAGCACCCGGTTTAATTCACCCCTCCACTTT.

This clonotype appeared many times. This chain uses TRBV5-1 with TRBJ2-1, with D perhaps assigned TRBD1 or TRBD2 (6 bases each). Trimming removed 0 bases from V and 2 bases from J, with 9 bases in between. The CDR3 runs to 15 residues. CDR1 is SGHRS and CDR2 is YFSETQ in the germline V gene. The DNA for the CDR3 is TGCGCCAGCAGCTTGGTCGGGGGCCCCTACAATGAGCAGTTCTTC. Translated, it gives CASSLVGGPYNEQFF.

A note on this clonotype: The junction differs from germline at one of its ends, possibly a read error. The genes are TRBV7-2 and TRBJ1-2, with 8 bases identical to TRBD1. The germline V gene has CDR1 SGHTA and CDR2 FQGNSA. The CDR3 length is 13 residues. Here the CDR3 reads CASTFTGGGGYNF. CDR3 bases: TGTGCCAGCACTTTCACAGGGGGAGGTGGCTACAACTTC.

DNA of the CDR3: TGTGCCAGCAGTTACTCGATCTCCGGGACTAGCGGCTACGAGCAGTACTTC. Encoded protein: CASSYSISGTSGYEQYF. This chain links TRBV6-5 with TRBJ2-7, with 11 bases matching TRBD2. V lost 0 bases, J lost 3 bases, and 7 bases stayed unmatched. CDR3 length equals 17 residues. Looked up from germline, CDR1 is MNHEY and CDR2 is SVGAGI.